The 26 T cell receptor beta chains in this list originate from one sample, sequenced in a study of T cell responses to AZD1222 COVID-19 vaccine. Method: immunoSEQ multiplex PCR; TCRdb's copy keeps in-frame clones and lacks some. The repertoire consists of about 96,000 clones, with 85% to 90% occurring once and the leading ten covering about 26%. The starting material was peripheral blood, obtained on day 0 of AZD1222 vaccination. The receptors shown here come from an adult in good health.

The gene calls are TRBV7-9 and TRBJ1-5; 8 bases fit TRBD1. The V and J ends lost 1 base and 3 bases, in that order; junction bases with no gene match: 5. The CDR3 is made up of 16 amino acids. Germline values: CDR1 SEHNR, CDR2 FQNEAQ (reference sequence). The CDR3 coding sequence is TGTGCCAGCAGCTTAGGGACAGGGCGGACCAATCAGCCCCAGCATTTT. As protein: CASSLGTGRTNQPQHF. Filled out from reference TRBV7-9 and TRBJ1-5, the complete variable domain reads DTGVSQNPRHKITKRGQNVTFRCDPISEHNRLYWYRQTLGQGPEFLTYFQNEAQLEKSRLLSDRFSAERPKGSFSTLEIQRTEQGDSAMYLCASSLGTGRTNQPQHFGDGTRLSIL.

The chain recombines TRBV4-1 with TRBJ2-2, with D perhaps matching TRBD2 (6 bases). Trimming took off 1 base at V and 5 bases at J, with 11 bases between the two ends. There are 15 residues in the CDR3. The V gene's germline CDR1 is MGHRA and CDR2 YSYEKL. This CDR3 reads CASSQGYGGTGELFF. For the CDR3, the DNA is TGCGCCAGCAGCCAAGGTTATGGGGGGACCGGGGAGCTGTTTTTT.

As concerns this clone: An end of the junction does not agree with germline; a read error may underlie this. The CDR3 loop is CASSPSRTGAPKDF. CDR3 nucleotides: TGTGCCAGCAGCCCCTCGAGGACAGGGGCGCCTAAGGACTTC. The chain joins TRBV7-8 to TRBJ2-7; 9 nucleotides align to TRBD1. This CDR3 comprises 14 residues. Germline lookup yields CDR1 SGHVS and CDR2 FQNEAQ.

This clone came up once. CDR3 sequence (DNA): TGTGCCAGCAGCCAGTTCTCTATTAATCAGCCCCAGCATTTT. It yields the protein CASSQFSINQPQHF. The rearrangement links TRBV3-1 (or the pseudogene TRBV3-2) to TRBJ1-5; unclear D gene. This CDR3 comprises 14 residues. Trimming took off 3 bases at V and 4 bases at J, with 10 bases between the two ends. Germline V lookup: CDR1 LGHDT, CDR2 YNNKEL (reference sequence).

This chain links TRBV5-1 with TRBJ1-1; D is unresolved. The CDR3 sequence is 14 residues long. Between the trimmed V and J ends, which lost 2 bases and 3 bases, there was a span of 11 bases. Germline V gene sequence: CDR1 SGHRS, CDR2 YFSETQ. DNA for the CDR3: TGCGCCAGCAGCTTATCGACGGGAGACACTGAAGCTTTCTTT. Translation: CASSLSTGDTEAFF.

The V call is TRBV6-6, the J call TRBJ1-1, with 8 bases identical to TRBD1. The germline CDR1 and CDR2 sequences are MNHNY and SVGAGI (reference sequence). Unmatched junction bases numbered 7, after V lost 4 bases and J lost 0 bases. CDR3 size: 16 residues. For the CDR3, the DNA is TGTGCCAGCAGTTGGAACAGGGGGTCACTGAACACTGAAGCTTTCTTT. This codes for CASSWNRGSLNTEAFF.

CDR3 nucleotide sequence: TGCGCCAGCAATACAGGCTTCTCGGGCACCGGGGAGCTGTTTTTT. Its protein is CASNTGFSGTGELFF. The J gene is TRBJ2-2, the V gene TRBV5-1; maybe TRBD1 (5 bases). Trimming removed 6 bases from V and 4 bases from J, with 16 bases in between. Per the germline V gene, CDR1 is SGHRS and CDR2 is YFSETQ. The CDR3 length is 15 residues. Full variable domain (missing parts from reference TRBV5-1 and TRBJ2-2): KAGVTQTPRYLIKTRGQQVTLSCSPISGHRSVSWYQQTPGQGLQFLFEYFSETQRNKGNFPGRFSGRQFSNSRSEMNVSTLELGDSALYLCASNTGFSGTGELFFGEGSRLTVL.

The chain has TRBV27 and TRBJ1-3; the D is unclear. The CDR3 consists of 16 residues. CDR1 is MNHEY and CDR2 is SMNVEV in the germline V gene (reference sequence). V was trimmed by 2 bases and J by 0 bases, leaving 11 bases between them. The CDR3: CASSLNFLSSGNTIYF. CDR3 in DNA: TGTGCCAGCAGTTTAAATTTCTTGAGCTCTGGAAACACCATATATTTT.

This rearrangement joins TRBV6-6 to TRBJ2-7, with 10 bases matching TRBD1. The V segment lost 11 bases and the J segment 1 base; nucleotides outside the gene matches: 5. This CDR3 comprises 13 residues. Germline assignment: CDR1 MNHNY and CDR2 SVGAGI (reference sequence). CDR3 coding DNA: TGTGCCGGTCGACAGGGGGCGTCCTACGAGCAGTACTTC. Its translation is CAGRQGASYEQYF.

The genes are TRBV27 and TRBJ1-1; D remains unclear. The CDR3 extends over 15 amino acids. Deletions cut 2 bases from V and 4 bases from J, with 14 bases between. The germline CDR1 and CDR2 sequences are MNHEY and SMNVEV (reference sequence). This CDR3 is CASSLMYGGGTEAFF. The CDR3 DNA reads as TGTGCCAGCAGTTTAATGTACGGCGGAGGCACTGAAGCTTTCTTT.

J is TRBJ1-4 and V is TRBV29-1; D unclear. V was shortened by 7 bases and J by 8 bases, with 8 bases between the two germline ends. Germline V gene data show CDR1 as SQVTM and CDR2 as ANQGSEA. This CDR3 spans 10 amino acids. CDR3 nucleotide sequence: TGCAGCGGGCTAGGGGAAAAACTGTTTTTT. This gives the protein CSGLGEKLFF.

This clone showed up just once. This sequence joins TRBV6-2 or TRBV6-3 and TRBJ1-3; D is uncertain. The CDR3 is 15 residues long. V gave up 2 bases and J gave up 0 bases, with 8 bases separating them. Germline V gene sequence: CDR1 MNHEY, CDR2 SVGEGT. The DNA of the CDR3 is TGTGCCAGCAGTTACCGGGGTCCCTCTGGAAACACCATATATTTT. This sequence encodes CASSYRGPSGNTIYF.

The chain recombines TRBV7-8 with TRBJ2-7; either TRBD1 or TRBD2 may fit D (5 bases each). Germline V gene sequence: CDR1 SGHVS, CDR2 FQNEAQ. The CDR3 extends over 14 amino acids. V lost 6 bases, J lost 0 bases, and 12 bases lay in between. CDR3 DNA: TGTGCCAGCAGGAGGGACGCCCCCTCCTACGAGCAGTACTTC. As protein: CASRRDAPSYEQYF.

The V call is TRBV13, the J call TRBJ2-5; a weak D match, TRBD2 (6 bases). The CDR3 is 15 residues long. The germline V and J ends were trimmed by 3 bases and 5 bases, with 16 bases remaining between them. Germline-derived CDR1 and CDR2 are PRHDT and FYEKMQ (reference sequence). The CDR3 bases are TGTGCCAGCAGCTTTTCACCAGCGGGTCAGGAGACCCAGTACTTC. This codes for CASSFSPAGQETQYF. Together with reference TRBV13 and TRBJ2-5, the CDR3 gives the full variable domain: AAGVIQSPRHLIKEKRETATLKCYPIPRHDTVYWYQQGPGQDPQFLISFYEKMQSDKGSIPDRFSAQQFSDYHSELNMSSLELGDSALYFCASSFSPAGQETQYFGPGTRLLVL.

Only one count was recorded for this clone. This chain joins TRBV19 and TRBJ1-6, with 9 positions matching TRBD1. V gave up 4 bases and J gave up 7 bases; unmatched junction bases: 8. Germline V lookup: CDR1 LNHDA, CDR2 SQIVND (reference sequence). The CDR3 spans 16 residues. The CDR3 region is CASSTYRDRVNSPLHF. In DNA, the CDR3 is TGTGCCAGTAGTACTTACCGGGACAGGGTGAATTCACCCCTCCACTTT.

The V and J genes are TRBV25-1 and TRBJ1-6; D not resolved. Per the germline V gene, CDR1 is MGHDK and CDR2 is SYGVNS. V was shortened by 6 bases and J by 6 bases, with 6 bases between the two germline ends. CDR3 length: 12 amino acids. The DNA for the CDR3 is TGTGCCAGCAGAGAGGTTAATTCACCCCTCCACTTT. It specifies CASREVNSPLHF. Variable domain in full (rest from reference TRBV25-1 and TRBJ1-6): EADIYQTPRYLVIGTGKKITLECSQTMGHDKMYWYQQDPGMELHLIHYSYGVNSTEKGDLSSESTVSRIRTEHFPLTLESARPSHTSQYLCASREVNSPLHFGNGTRLTVT.

This clone was observed a handful of times. The rearrangement links TRBV5-6 to TRBJ1-5, with 7 positions matching TRBD1. CDR1 SGHDT and CDR2 YYEEEE come from the germline V gene. This CDR3 is 15 amino acids long. With V trimmed by 3 bases and J by 5 bases, 8 bases remained unmatched. CDR3 region: CASSSQTGVDQPQHF. In DNA form, the CDR3 reads TGTGCCAGCAGCTCCCAAACAGGGGTCGATCAGCCCCAGCATTTT.

Concerning this clone itself: This specimen includes other DNA sequences encoding the same CDR3. The chain employs TRBV30 and TRBJ2-7; TRBD1 or TRBD2 may be the D gene (6 bases each). Germline V gene sequence: CDR1 GTSNPN, CDR2 SVGIG (reference sequence). The CDR3 loop spans 14 amino acids. V lost 2 bases, J lost 0 bases, and 11 bases lay in between. CDR3 nucleotide sequence: TGTGCCTGGAGTCAAGGGGGGAGCTCCTACGAGCAGTACTTC. This gives the protein CAWSQGGSSYEQYF.

V and J are TRBV6-5 and TRBJ2-1; 7 bases line up with TRBD1. CDR3 size: 15 residues. Germline V gene lookup returns CDR1 MNHEY and CDR2 SVGAGI. Unmatched junction bases numbered 6, after V lost 7 bases and J lost 0 bases. The CDR3: CASKIQGSSYNEQFF. In DNA form, the CDR3 reads TGTGCCAGCAAAATACAGGGGTCCTCCTACAATGAGCAGTTCTTC.

This chain connects TRBV27 to TRBJ2-1; a possible D gene is TRBD1 (6 bases). There are 15 residues in the CDR3. Germline lookup yields CDR1 MNHEY and CDR2 SMNVEV (reference sequence). Deletions cut 0 bases from V and 5 bases from J, with 11 bases between. CDR3 residues: CASSLSTGTNNEQFF. DNA of the CDR3: TGTGCCAGCAGTTTATCGACCGGGACAAACAATGAGCAGTTCTTC.

The genes are TRBV28 and TRBJ1-5; 8 bases line up with TRBD1. The CDR3 is 15 residues long. CDR1 is MDHEN and CDR2 is SYDVKM in the germline V gene. Unmatched junction bases numbered 7, after V lost 3 bases and J lost 6 bases. The CDR3 protein is CASSFVQGASQPQHF. CDR3 DNA: TGTGCCAGCAGTTTCGTCCAGGGGGCCTCTCAGCCCCAGCATTTT.

The table lists this clone with a count of one. The chain uses TRBV6-5 and TRBJ1-2; a possible D gene is TRBD1 (5 bases). The CDR3 is 15 residues long. Germline lookup yields CDR1 MNHEY and CDR2 SVGAGI. Deletions cut 4 bases from V and 8 bases from J, with 20 bases between. Here the CDR3 reads CASSFPGTGGGGYTF. The CDR3 DNA sequence: TGTGCCAGCAGTTTCCCCGGGACCGGAGGTGGCGGCTACACCTTC.

The J gene is TRBJ2-7, the V gene TRBV5-1, with TRBD1 identical over 7 bases. The CDR3 loop spans 14 amino acids. The V segment lost 5 bases and the J segment 0 bases; nucleotides outside the gene matches: 5. Germline V CDR1 and CDR2: SGHRS, YFSETQ. The CDR3 nucleotides are TGCGCCAGCAGTTTACAGGGGAGCTCCTACGAGCAGTACTTC. Its protein is CASSLQGSSYEQYF.

This chain connects TRBV27 to TRBJ1-2; no firm D call. V lost 3 bases to trimming and J lost 8 bases, with 13 bases between them. Germline V lookup: CDR1 MNHEY, CDR2 SMNVEV (reference sequence). The CDR3 is made up of 13 amino acids. CDR3 sequence (DNA): TGTGCCAGCAGTTTTACGGGCTCCCGGGGCTACACCTTC. Its translation is CASSFTGSRGYTF.

CDR3 sequence reads: CASSYGGGTETQYF. The CDR3 DNA reads TGTGCCAGCAGTTACGGGGGGGGGACGGAGACCCAGTACTTC. The rearrangement links TRBV6-5 to TRBJ2-5; 7 nucleotides line up with TRBD2. V was pared by 2 bases and J by 5 bases, with 5 bases of the junction left unmatched. CDR1 and CDR2 (germline): MNHEY, SVGAGI. This CDR3 comprises 14 residues.

As to this clone: Other DNA sequences within the sample encode an identical CDR3. The chain is built from TRBV9 and TRBJ2-7, with a possible D match to TRBD1 (6 bases). Germline V lookup: CDR1 SGDLS, CDR2 YYNGEE. Deletions cut 0 bases from V and 2 bases from J, with 12 bases between. There are 15 residues in the CDR3. CDR3 region: CASSVGQGRTYEQYF. The CDR3, as DNA: TGTGCCAGCAGCGTAGGGCAGGGGCGGACCTACGAGCAGTACTTC. Based on the CDR3 plus reference TRBV9 and TRBJ2-7, the full variable domain is DSGVTQTPKHLITATGQRVTLRCSPRSGDLSVYWYQQSLDQGLQFLIQYYNGEERAKGNILERFSAQQFPDLHSELNLSSLELGDSALYFCASSVGQGRTYEQYFGPGTRLTVT.